This record looks at one T cell receptor (beta chain) sequence and its context. Method: immunoSEQ multiplex PCR; TCRdb's copy keeps in-frame clones and lacks some. The sample records approximately 89,000 clones, 94% being singletons. This sample is drawn from a study of T cell changes during pregnancy in multiple sclerosis. Germline V gene data show CDR1 as SGHRS and CDR2 as YFSETQ. The length of the CDR3 is 15 residues. Trimming cost V 0 bases and J 3 bases; bases outside gene matches: 2. The gene calls are TRBV5-1 and TRBJ1-1; the match to TRBD1 covers 10 bases. The sequences come from peripheral blood, collected after pregnancy. The receptor's source is a female donor in good health, enrolled as a control in a pregnancy study. The CDR3 spells CASSLAGQGDTEAFF. In DNA, the CDR3 is TGCGCCAGCAGCTTGGCCGGACAGGGGGACACTGAAGCTTTCTTT.